The 30 T cell receptor beta chains presented below share a single source sample, sequenced in a study of regulatory T cells in long-lasting Graves disease. With iRepertoire HTBI primers and Arm-PCR of CDR3 regions, TCR beta libraries were built. TCRdb re-analysed the multiplex PCR reads in MiXCR, keeping a single row per CDR3 protein. The profile covers about 420,000 distinct CDR3 sequences, with roughly 15% appearing a single time and around 23% taken by the ten largest. Specified time point: newly diagnosed GD, antithyroid drugs for less than 3 months. TCR sequences were obtained from RNA taken from PBMCs. In addition, the sample was reused for a study of T cells in Graves' hyperthyroidism and ophthalmopathy.

Source: peripheral blood mononuclear cells (PBMCs), taken at new diagnosis, from a patient treated with antithyroid drugs. The receptor source for this set is a woman younger than 35 with Graves disease.

The chain combines TRBV11-2 with TRBJ2-5; TRBD2 is a possible D gene (7 bases). V was trimmed by 0 bases and J by 7 bases, leaving 18 bases between them. There are 16 residues in the CDR3. The V gene's germline CDR1 is SGHAT and CDR2 FQNNGV. The CDR3, as DNA: TGTGCCAGCAGCTTAGATCTGTCCAGGGCGGGGGCGACCCAGTACTTC. Its translation: CASSLDLSRAGATQYF.

The chain links TRBV20-1 to TRBJ2-1; D is uncertain. Germline V gives CDR1 DFQATT, CDR2 SNEGSKA (reference sequence). V dropped 1 base and J dropped 0 bases, with 4 bases sitting between them. The CDR3 spans 13 residues. The CDR3 nucleotides are TGCAGTGCTAGAGGGTTCTCCTACAATGAGCAGTTCTTC. Residues: CSARGFSYNEQFF.

This clonotype was picked up a small number of times. The chain couples TRBV19 to TRBJ1-4, with 7 bases lining up with TRBD1. The V and J ends lost 4 bases and 12 bases, in that order; junction bases with no gene match: 17. The CDR3 length is 16 residues. Per the germline V gene, CDR1 is LNHDA and CDR2 is SQIVND (reference sequence). The CDR3 protein is CASSNPRGTAREQLFF. The CDR3, as DNA: TGTGCCAGTAGTAACCCCCGCGGGACAGCGAGGGAGCAACTGTTTTTT.

At least ten counts were recorded for this clonotype. The chain carries TRBV7-2 and TRBJ2-1; D perhaps matches TRBD2 (6 bases). The V gene's germline CDR1 is SGHTA and CDR2 FQGNSA. The CDR3 extends over 12 amino acids. Trimming took off 8 bases at V and 10 bases at J, with 15 bases between the two ends. This CDR3 reads CASGKLAEEQFF. CDR3 nucleotides: TGTGCCAGCGGCAAACTAGCTGAGGAGCAGTTCTTC.

This clonotype was picked up a small number of times. This clone may be a read error of a much larger clone one base away. The rearrangement joins TRBV6-1 to TRBJ2-1; 10 bases fit TRBD2. The junction had 5 bases not matched to a gene; V was cut back by 5 bases and J by 4 bases. The CDR3 has 15 amino acids. Germline V gene lookup returns CDR1 MNHNS and CDR2 SASEGT. Here the CDR3 reads CASSRQLAGYNEQFF. For the CDR3, the DNA is TGTGCCAGCAGTAGACAACTAGCGGGGTACAATGAGCAGTTCTTC.

In this sample, this clonotype turned up many times. The genes are TRBV28 and TRBJ2-1; 14 nucleotides agree with TRBD2. The CDR3 consists of 20 residues. CDR1 is MDHEN, CDR2 SYDVKM, per germline. With 5 bases clipped from V and 5 bases from J, the junction kept 17 bases outside the gene matches. CDR3 coding DNA: TGTGCCAGCAGTGAGGGACTAGCGGGAGAAATCTTCCTAGGGGACAATGAGCAGTTCTTC. It encodes CASSEGLAGEIFLGDNEQFF.

This clonotype was seen at least ten times. This chain connects TRBV12-3 or TRBV12-4 to TRBJ1-4, with D hard to call. V dropped 9 bases and J dropped 8 bases, with 13 bases sitting between them. The CDR3 runs to 12 residues. CDR3 sequence reads: CARAGVEEKLFF. As DNA, the CDR3 is TGTGCCAGGGCGGGCGTGGAGGAAAAACTGTTTTTT.

This clonotype appeared many times. The V and J genes are TRBV30 and TRBJ2-7; no clear D gene. This CDR3 contains 14 residues. The V gene's germline CDR1 is GTSNPN and CDR2 SVGIG (reference sequence). V was cut by 0 bases and J by 3 bases, with 12 bases left in between. The CDR3, as DNA: TGTGCCTGGAGTGTAGGGTGGCGGAACTACGAGCAGTACTTC. This encodes CAWSVGWRNYEQYF.

This clonotype occurred many times. This chain connects TRBV24-1 to TRBJ2-5, with D possibly TRBD1 on 6 matching bases. The CDR3 has 15 amino acids. CDR1 is KGHDR and CDR2 is SFDVKD in the germline V gene. V dropped 4 bases and J dropped 1 base, with 12 bases sitting between them. The CDR3 region has the DNA TGTGCCACCAGTGAAACGTTGACAGGCCAAGAGACCCAGTACTTC. This codes for CATSETLTGQETQYF.

This clonotype was found once. The chain combines TRBV28 with TRBJ2-6, with D possibly matching TRBD1 (5 bases). This CDR3 is 17 amino acids long. Trimming removed 1 base from V and 0 bases from J, with 10 bases in between. CDR1 and CDR2 from the germline V gene are MDHEN and SYDVKM. This CDR3 reads CASSLSQGSSGANVLTF. The DNA for the CDR3 is TGTGCCAGCAGTTTATCCCAGGGCAGCTCTGGGGCCAACGTCCTGACTTTC.

This clonotype was observed at least ten times. The chain employs TRBV7-2 and TRBJ2-3; TRBD2 is a possible D gene (5 bases). The germline V gene has CDR1 SGHTA and CDR2 FQGNSA. The CDR3 covers 15 residues. Trimming left V 0 bases short and J 0 bases short, with 7 bases between. The CDR3 nucleotides are TGTGCCAGCAGCTTAGCCCGGGGAAGCACAGATACGCAGTATTTT. Translation gives CASSLARGSTDTQYF.

This clonotype occurred many times. This chain connects TRBV5-1 to TRBJ2-7, with 11 bases lining up with TRBD2. Germline trimming cut 1 base from V and 2 bases from J; bases unmatched to any gene: 5. The CDR3 is made up of 16 amino acids. Per the germline V gene, CDR1 is SGHRS and CDR2 is YFSETQ. In nucleotides, the CDR3 is TGCGCCAGCAGCTTGATAGAACTAGCGGGGGCCTACGAGCAGTACTTC. This codes for CASSLIELAGAYEQYF.

This rearrangement joins TRBV27 to TRBJ2-1, with D hard to call. CDR1 and CDR2 from the germline V gene are MNHEY and SMNVEV (reference sequence). This CDR3 comprises 15 residues. V was pared by 9 bases and J by 5 bases, with 20 bases between. The CDR3 sequence is CASSLKRQANNEQFF. CDR3 nucleotide sequence: TGTGCCAGTTCTCTTAAAAGGCAGGCAAACAATGAGCAGTTCTTC.

This clonotype was seen repeatedly, ten times or more. The V call is TRBV30, the J call TRBJ2-3; TRBD1 matches 8 bases. V shed 8 bases and J 2 bases; nucleotides not matched to a gene: 6. This CDR3 region has 13 residues. Germline V lookup: CDR1 GTSNPN, CDR2 SVGIG (reference sequence). The CDR3 here is CAGRQGITDTQYF. In nucleotides, the CDR3 is TGTGCCGGAAGACAGGGGATCACAGATACGCAGTATTTT.

This clonotype has at least ten counts. J is TRBJ2-5 and V is TRBV12-3 or TRBV12-4; maybe TRBD2 (5 bases). The CDR3 contains 13 residues. V was clipped by 3 bases and J by 5 bases, with 10 bases between them. Here the CDR3 DNA reads TGTGCCAGCAGTTTTTCTAGCCATGAGACCCAGTACTTC. The encoded protein is CASSFSSHETQYF.

This clonotype was picked up many times. The chain links TRBV12-3 or TRBV12-4 to TRBJ1-5; D is undetermined. Trimming cost V 2 bases and J 3 bases, with 8 bases left between them. The length of the CDR3 is 14 residues. The CDR3 coding sequence is TGTGCCAGCAGTTTATTAGATCTCAATCAGCCCCAGCATTTT. It specifies CASSLLDLNQPQHF.

This clonotype occurred many times. V gene TRBV11-2 combines with J gene TRBJ2-7; tentatively, D is TRBD2 (5 bases). V gave up 0 bases and J gave up 4 bases, with 7 bases separating them. The germline V gene encodes CDR1 SGHAT and CDR2 FQNNGV. This CDR3 has 13 residues. CDR3 protein: CASSLEAGYEQYF. CDR3 DNA: TGTGCCAGCAGCTTAGAGGCGGGTTACGAGCAGTACTTC.

This clonotype was seen at least ten times. The J gene is TRBJ1-1, the V gene TRBV7-9, with a tentative D call TRBD1 (5 bases). Between the trimmed V and J ends, which lost 2 bases and 1 base, there was a span of 11 bases. The CDR3 has 15 residues. Germline loops: CDR1 SEHNR, CDR2 FQNEAQ (reference sequence). The DNA for the CDR3 is TGTGCCAGCAGCTTACGTGACAGAGCGAACACTGAAGCTTTCTTT. It translates to CASSLRDRANTEAFF. Full variable domain (remainder filled in from reference TRBV7-9 and TRBJ1-1): DTGVSQNPRHKITKRGQNVTFRCDPISEHNRLYWYRQTLGQGPEFLTYFQNEAQLEKSRLLSDRFSAERPKGSFSTLEIQRTEQGDSAMYLCASSLRDRANTEAFFGQGTRLTVV.

The V and J genes are TRBV7-9 and TRBJ2-2; no clear D. Trimming removed 1 base from V and 7 bases from J, with 7 bases in between. In germline, CDR1 is SEHNR, CDR2 FQNEAQ (reference sequence). The CDR3 loop spans 13 amino acids. CDR3 in amino acids: CASSLVTDGELFF. CDR3 DNA sequence: TGTGCCAGCAGCTTAGTGACGGACGGGGAGCTGTTTTTT. Drawing the rest from reference TRBV7-9 and TRBJ2-2, the complete variable domain is DTGVSQNPRHKITKRGQNVTFRCDPISEHNRLYWYRQTLGQGPEFLTYFQNEAQLEKSRLLSDRFSAERPKGSFSTLEIQRTEQGDSAMYLCASSLVTDGELFFGEGSRLTVL.

This clonotype was found many times. CDR3 coding DNA: TGTGCCAGCAGCTTCTGGGGGGTAGGCTACGAGCAGTACTTC. Its protein is CASSFWGVGYEQYF. The chain links TRBV5-5 to TRBJ2-7, with TRBD2 as a possible D gene (6 bases). Trimming shortened V by 2 bases and J by 3 bases, and 12 bases separated the two germline ends. Germline V gives CDR1 SGHKS, CDR2 YYEKEE (reference sequence). The CDR3 has 14 residues. The full variable domain, in which reference TRBV5-5 and TRBJ2-7 provide the parts outside the CDR3, is DAGVTQSPTHLIKTRGQQVTLRCSPISGHKSVSWYQQVLGQGPQFIFQYYEKEERGRGNFPDRFSARQFPNYSSELNVNALLLGDSALYLCASSFWGVGYEQYFGPGTRLTVT.

As concerns this clonotype: A much larger clone differs by one base, so this may be a read error. The chain couples TRBV6-5 to TRBJ2-7; unclear D gene. Trimming pared 4 bases from V and 3 bases from J, leaving 16 bases between. Germline-derived CDR1 and CDR2 are MNHEY and SVGAGI. The CDR3 consists of 15 residues. CDR3 coding DNA: TGTGCCAGCAGTTTTACATTCCAGGAGTTCTACGAGCAGTACTTC. It yields the protein CASSFTFQEFYEQYF.

CDR3 sequence reads: CASSPGWQGPYNEQFF. The CDR3 DNA reads TGTGCCAGCAGCCCCGGTTGGCAAGGCCCCTACAATGAGCAGTTCTTC. The V and J genes are TRBV7-3 and TRBJ2-1; D remains unclear. CDR1 and CDR2 (germline): SGHTA, FQGTGA. V lost 5 bases, J lost 2 bases, and 16 bases lay in between. The CDR3 extends over 16 amino acids.

This clonotype was counted at least ten times. This rearrangement joins TRBV2 to TRBJ1-2, with D tentatively TRBD1 (5 bases). CDR1 SNHLY and CDR2 FYNNEI come from the germline V gene. Trimming removed 2 bases from V and 8 bases from J, with 15 bases in between. The CDR3 extends over 14 amino acids. CDR3 protein: CASSENGRGGGYTF. The CDR3 bases are TGTGCCAGCAGTGAAAATGGACGTGGGGGGGGCTACACCTTC.

This clonotype was detected a few times. One end of the junction fails to match germline, which may point to a read error. J is TRBJ2-5 and V is TRBV11-1; D is possibly TRBD2 (7 bases). Germline V gives CDR1 SGHAT, CDR2 FQDESV (reference sequence). The CDR3 sequence is 17 residues long. In DNA, the CDR3 is TGCGCCAGCAGTACGGCGGGAGAAGGGGGGACACAAGAGACCCAGTACTTC. It yields the protein CASSTAGEGGTQETQYF.

The chain links TRBV7-9 to TRBJ2-1; tentatively, D is TRBD1 (5 bases). Germline CDR1 and CDR2: SEHNR and FQNEAQ (reference sequence). Trimming left V 4 bases short and J 5 bases short, with 15 bases between. The CDR3 consists of 15 residues. This CDR3 reads CASSSPLGRDNEQFF. The CDR3 nucleotides read TGTGCCAGCAGCTCCCCCCTTGGCAGGGACAATGAGCAGTTCTTC. Combining the CDR3 with reference TRBV7-9 and TRBJ2-1 gives the whole variable domain DTGVSQNPRHKITKRGQNVTFRCDPISEHNRLYWYRQTLGQGPEFLTYFQNEAQLEKSRLLSDRFSAERPKGSFSTLEIQRTEQGDSAMYLCASSSPLGRDNEQFFGPGTRLTVL.

This clonotype was observed at least ten times. V is TRBV10-3 and J is TRBJ2-1; TRBD2 matches at 9 bases. The CDR3 covers 14 residues. After removal of 8 bases from V and 3 bases from J, the junction contained 5 bases not matched to a gene. Germline V gives CDR1 ENHRY, CDR2 SYGVKD. This chain's CDR3 is CAIGLAGIYNEQFF. DNA of the CDR3: TGTGCCATCGGTCTAGCGGGGATCTACAATGAGCAGTTCTTC.

A few counts support this clonotype. The J gene is TRBJ2-7, the V gene TRBV5-5, with 11 bases aligning to TRBD1. Unmatched junction bases numbered 16, after V lost 3 bases and J lost 5 bases. CDR3 length equals 18 residues. Germline-derived CDR1 and CDR2 are SGHKS and YYEKEE (reference sequence). CDR3 in amino acids: CASSWKIIGQGANDEQYF. Here the CDR3 DNA reads TGTGCCAGCAGCTGGAAAATCATAGGACAGGGGGCTAACGACGAGCAGTACTTC.

This clonotype was observed many times. The chain couples TRBV10-2 to TRBJ2-1, with D hard to call. CDR1 and CDR2 from the germline V gene are WSHSY and SAAADI. There are 15 residues in the CDR3. V lost 0 bases to trimming and J lost 4 bases, with 10 bases between them. The chain's CDR3 is CASSESVKVYNEQFF. The DNA of the CDR3 is TGCGCCAGCAGTGAGTCCGTAAAGGTTTACAATGAGCAGTTCTTC.

This clonotype was recorded at least ten times. V is TRBV30 and J is TRBJ1-1; D is unclear. V lost 0 bases and J 1 base, leaving 9 bases between the germline ends. This CDR3 has 14 residues. The germline gives CDR1 GTSNPN, CDR2 SVGIG (reference sequence). Here the CDR3 reads CAWSVGIQNTEAFF. Here the CDR3 DNA reads TGTGCCTGGAGTGTAGGGATCCAGAACACTGAAGCTTTCTTT. The full variable domain, with the rest looked up from reference TRBV30 and TRBJ1-1, is SQTIHQWPATLVQPVGSPLSLECTVEGTSNPNLYWYRQAAGRGLQLLFYSVGIGQISSEVPQNLSASRPQDRQFILSSKKLLLSDSGFYLCAWSVGIQNTEAFFGQGTRLTVV.

In its sample, this clonotype was seen once. The J gene is TRBJ1-1, the V gene TRBV18; D is uncertain. Germline CDR1 and CDR2: KGHSH and LQKENI. The CDR3 runs 15 residues. V was clipped by 5 bases and J by 5 bases, with 18 bases between them. The CDR3 region is CASSSLTGSRTEAFF. CDR3 in DNA: TGTGCCAGCTCATCACTGACGGGGTCTAGAACTGAAGCTTTCTTT.